This TCR beta chain was found in a study of graft-versus-host responses after intestinal transplantation. Trimming pared 0 bases from V and 2 bases from J, leaving 10 bases between. The CDR3 has 15 residues. Looked up from germline, CDR1 is SGDLS and CDR2 is YYNGEE. Concerning this clone: Antigen unknown.

The method was immunoSEQ multiplex PCR; TCRdb's version includes in-frame clones alone and lacks a portion of them. The sample holds more than 65,000 clones, 85% to 95% seen once. The receptor comes from a human donor who was the organ donor for an intestinal transplant. This specimen was unstimulated CD8+ T cells sorted from spleen or lymph node cells, taken before transplant. The chain couples TRBV9 to TRBJ2-3; the D gene is possibly TRBD1 (5 bases). In DNA form, the CDR3 reads TGTGCCAGCAGCGTAGGGGGCCGCAACACAGATACGCAGTATTTT. It codes for CASSVGGRNTDTQYF.